This TCR beta chain is from a study of blood T cell repertoires in COVID-19. About the study: PBMCs, B-cell-depleted T cells, or T cells provided the cDNA or gDNA that made up the material.

With V trimmed by 5 bases and J by 2 bases, 2 bases remained unmatched. Germline CDR1 is MNHEY and CDR2 is SMNVEV (reference sequence). CDR3 length: 13 residues. Cohort placement rested on clinical history that participants reported themselves. Per the authors' pipeline: Estimation of nucleated cell counts relied on the amplification of reference gene primers. Using immunoSEQ multiplex PCR, the repertoire was profiled, and TCRdb retains in-frame clones only, with some absent. The D gene and trimming were derived from the DNA, and the V and J assignments and clone size from that table. The repertoire holds 130,000 to 150,000 clones, with 80% to 85% as singletons.

This sequence was found in a man aged 35 to 55 with acute COVID-19. Sequencing input: PBMCs or T cells enriched from blood (not recorded which). The chain joins TRBV27 to TRBJ2-5; 7 bases agree with TRBD2. CDR3 amino acids: CASSVGGQETQYF. Here the CDR3 DNA reads TGTGCCAGCAGTGTCGGGGGGCAAGAGACCCAGTACTTC.